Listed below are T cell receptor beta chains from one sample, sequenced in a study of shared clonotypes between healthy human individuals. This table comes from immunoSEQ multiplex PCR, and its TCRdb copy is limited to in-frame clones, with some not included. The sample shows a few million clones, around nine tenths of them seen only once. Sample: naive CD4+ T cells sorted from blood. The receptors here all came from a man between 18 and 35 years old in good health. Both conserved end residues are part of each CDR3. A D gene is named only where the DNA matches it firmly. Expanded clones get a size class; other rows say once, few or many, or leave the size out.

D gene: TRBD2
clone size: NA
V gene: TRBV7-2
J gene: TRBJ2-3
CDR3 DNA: TGTGCCAGCAGCTTATTAGGGACTAGCGGCTCAGATACGCAGTATTTT
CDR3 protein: CASSLLGTSGSDTQYF

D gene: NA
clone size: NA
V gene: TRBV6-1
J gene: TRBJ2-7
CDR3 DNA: TGTGCCAGCAGCGACTGGGGTATGACCCTCTACGAGCAGTACTTC
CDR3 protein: CASSDWGMTLYEQYF

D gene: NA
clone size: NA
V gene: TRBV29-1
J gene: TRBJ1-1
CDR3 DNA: TGCAGCGTTGGTCAGGGGCGAACTGAAGCTTTCTTT
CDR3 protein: CSVGQGRTEAFF

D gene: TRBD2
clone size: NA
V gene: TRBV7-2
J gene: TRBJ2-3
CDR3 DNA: TGTGCCAGCAGCCCCTCTAGCGGGAGTACATATACGCAGTATTTT
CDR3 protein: CASSPSSGSTYTQYF

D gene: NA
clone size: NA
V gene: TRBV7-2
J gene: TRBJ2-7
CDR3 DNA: TGTGCCAGCAGCCCGGGGTTGTACGAGCAGTACTTC
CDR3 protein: CASSPGLYEQYF

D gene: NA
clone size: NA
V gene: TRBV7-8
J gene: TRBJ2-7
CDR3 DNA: TGTGCCAGCAGCTTAACAGCACAATCCTACGAGCAGTACTTC
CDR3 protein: CASSLTAQSYEQYF

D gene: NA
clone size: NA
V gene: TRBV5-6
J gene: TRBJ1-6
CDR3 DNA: TGTGCCAGCAGCTACCAGGGTTATAATTCACCCCTCCACTTT
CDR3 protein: CASSYQGYNSPLHF

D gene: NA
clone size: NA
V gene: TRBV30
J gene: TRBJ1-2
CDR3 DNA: TGTGCCTGGGAAAAGGGCGGAGGTGGCTACACCTTC
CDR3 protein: CAWEKGGGGYTF

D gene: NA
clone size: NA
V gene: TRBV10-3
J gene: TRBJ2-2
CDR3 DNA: TGTGCCATCAGTGAGCAATCAGGGGTGACCGGGGAGCTGTTTTTT
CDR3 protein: CAISEQSGVTGELFF

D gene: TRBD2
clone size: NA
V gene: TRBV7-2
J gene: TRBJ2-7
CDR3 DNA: TGTGCCAGCAGCACAGCGGGAGTTAGGTACGAGCAGTACTTC
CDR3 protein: CASSTAGVRYEQYF

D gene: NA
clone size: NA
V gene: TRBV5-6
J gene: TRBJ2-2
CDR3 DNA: TGTGCCAGCAGCTTGCCGGGGGTGACGAGGACCGGGGAGCTGTTTTTT
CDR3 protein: CASSLPGVTRTGELFF

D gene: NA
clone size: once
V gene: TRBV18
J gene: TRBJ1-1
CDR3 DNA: TGTGCCAGCTCACCATTCTCAGAGAACACTGAAGCTTTCTTT
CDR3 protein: CASSPFSENTEAFF

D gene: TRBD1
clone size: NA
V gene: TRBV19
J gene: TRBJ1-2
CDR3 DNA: TGTGCCAGTAGTAGAACGGGGACAGGCTATGGCTACACCTTC
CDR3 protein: CASSRTGTGYGYTF

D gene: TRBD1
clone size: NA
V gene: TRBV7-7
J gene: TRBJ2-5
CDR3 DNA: TGTGCTAGCAGCTTAGGATGGACAGGCGGCCAAGAGACCCAGTACTTC
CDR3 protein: CASSLGWTGGQETQYF

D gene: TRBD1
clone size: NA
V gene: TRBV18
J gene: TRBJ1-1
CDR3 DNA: TGTGCCAGCTCCCGGACAGGGGAAGCCTTGAACACTGAAGCTTTCTTT
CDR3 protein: CASSRTGEALNTEAFF

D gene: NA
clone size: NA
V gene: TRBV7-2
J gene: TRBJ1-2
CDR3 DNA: TGTGCCAGCAGCTTACCCGGGACCCTAGGGGGCTACACCTTC
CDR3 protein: CASSLPGTLGGYTF

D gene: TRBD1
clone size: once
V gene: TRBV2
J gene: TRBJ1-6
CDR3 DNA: TGTGCCAGCTATGAATGGGACAGGAGGAGTTCACCCCTCCACTTT
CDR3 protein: CASYEWDRRSSPLHF

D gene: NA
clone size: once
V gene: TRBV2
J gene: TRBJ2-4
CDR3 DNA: TGTGCCAGCAGTCCGAGGGGGGGCCTGATGGACATTCAGTACTTC
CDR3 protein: CASSPRGGLMDIQYF

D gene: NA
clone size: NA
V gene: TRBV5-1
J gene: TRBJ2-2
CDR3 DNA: TGCGCCAGCAGCTTGGCTCCTCAGGGTATCGCCGGGGAGCTGTTTTTT
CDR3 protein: CASSLAPQGIAGELFF

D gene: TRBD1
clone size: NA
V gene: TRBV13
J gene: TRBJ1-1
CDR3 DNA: TGTGCCAGCAGCCCGGGACAGGCCCCCACTGAAGCTTTCTTT
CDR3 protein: CASSPGQAPTEAFF

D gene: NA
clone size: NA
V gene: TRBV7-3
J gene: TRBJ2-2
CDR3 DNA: TGTGCCAGCAGCCCGGACACTGTCACCGGGGAGCTGTTTTTT
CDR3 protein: CASSPDTVTGELFF

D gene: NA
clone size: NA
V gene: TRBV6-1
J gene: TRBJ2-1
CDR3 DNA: TGTGCCAGCAGGGCAAGACTGAATGGGGACTATGAGCAGTTCTTC
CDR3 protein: CASRARLNGDYEQFF

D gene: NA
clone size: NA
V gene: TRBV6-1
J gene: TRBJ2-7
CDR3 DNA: TGTGCCAGCACCCAGGGGTACGAGCAGTACTTC
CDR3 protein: CASTQGYEQYF

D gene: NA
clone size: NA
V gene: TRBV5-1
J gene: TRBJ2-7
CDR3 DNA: TGCGCCAGCAGCACTGACCGCACCTACGAGCAGTACTTC
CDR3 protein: CASSTDRTYEQYF

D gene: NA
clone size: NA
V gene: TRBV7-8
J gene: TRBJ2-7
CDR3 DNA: TGTGCCAGCAGCAATCGGGGAATACCACGGGGCGACGAGCAGTACTTC
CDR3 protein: CASSNRGIPRGDEQYF

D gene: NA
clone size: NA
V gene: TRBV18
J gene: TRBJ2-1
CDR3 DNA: TGTGCCAGCTCACCCAGGGGACTTAATGAGCAGTTCTTC
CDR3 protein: CASSPRGLNEQFF

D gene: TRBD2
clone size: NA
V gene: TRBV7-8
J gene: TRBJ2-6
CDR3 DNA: TGTGCCAGCAGCTTGCTAGCGGGAGCTGGGGCCAACGTCCTGACTTTC
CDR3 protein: CASSLLAGAGANVLTF

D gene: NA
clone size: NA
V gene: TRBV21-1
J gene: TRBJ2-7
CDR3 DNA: TGTGCCAGCAGCAACCCGGACTACCAATTTTCCTACGAGCAGTACTTC
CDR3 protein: CASSNPDYQFSYEQYF